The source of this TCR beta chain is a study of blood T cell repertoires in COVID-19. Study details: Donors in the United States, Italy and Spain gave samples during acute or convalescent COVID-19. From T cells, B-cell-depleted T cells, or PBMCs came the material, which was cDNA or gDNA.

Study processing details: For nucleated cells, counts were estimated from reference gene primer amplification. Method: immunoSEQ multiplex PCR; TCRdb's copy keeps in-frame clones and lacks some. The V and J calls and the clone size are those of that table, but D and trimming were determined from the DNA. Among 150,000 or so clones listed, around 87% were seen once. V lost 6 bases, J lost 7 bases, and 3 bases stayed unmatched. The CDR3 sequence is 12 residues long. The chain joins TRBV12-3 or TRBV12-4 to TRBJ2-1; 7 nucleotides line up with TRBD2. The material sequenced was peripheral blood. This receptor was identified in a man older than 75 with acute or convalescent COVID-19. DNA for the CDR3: TGTGCCAGCAGCCTGGGGGGGAATGAGCAGTTCTTC. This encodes CASSLGGNEQFF.